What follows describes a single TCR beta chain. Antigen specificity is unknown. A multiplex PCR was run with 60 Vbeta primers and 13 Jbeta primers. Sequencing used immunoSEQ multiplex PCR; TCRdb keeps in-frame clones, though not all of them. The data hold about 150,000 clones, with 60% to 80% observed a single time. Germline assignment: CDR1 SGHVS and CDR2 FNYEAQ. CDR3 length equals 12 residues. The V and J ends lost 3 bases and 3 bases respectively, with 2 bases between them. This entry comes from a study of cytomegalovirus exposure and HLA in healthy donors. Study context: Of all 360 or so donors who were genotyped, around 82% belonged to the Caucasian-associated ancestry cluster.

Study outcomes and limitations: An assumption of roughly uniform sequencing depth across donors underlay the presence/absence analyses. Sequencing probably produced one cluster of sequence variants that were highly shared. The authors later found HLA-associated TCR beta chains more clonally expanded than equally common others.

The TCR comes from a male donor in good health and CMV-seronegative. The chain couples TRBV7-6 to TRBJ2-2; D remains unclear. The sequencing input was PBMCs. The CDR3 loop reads CASSFDTGELFF. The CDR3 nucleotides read TGTGCCAGCAGCTTCGACACCGGGGAGCTGTTTTTT. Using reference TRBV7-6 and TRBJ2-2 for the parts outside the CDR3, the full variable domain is GAGVSQSPRYKVTKRGQDVALRCDPISGHVSLYWYRQALGQGPEFLTYFNYEAQQDKSGLPNDRFSAERPEGSISTLTIQRTEQRDSAMYRCASSFDTGELFFGEGSRLTVL.